This T cell receptor (beta chain) was retrieved from a study of molecular identifiers for immune sequencing clone quantification. Points from the study as a whole: In naive cells, clones above 20 RNA copies held under 1% of molecules, whereas in effector cells they held over 97%. The sizes of highly expanded clones could be underestimated when identical TCR molecules share a barcode.

Sequencing libraries of naive CD8 cells derived from about 20,000 to 1,000,000 sorted cells with 10%, 30% or 50% RNA. TCRdb ran MiXCR on the PCR reads and lists one entry per CDR3 protein. This table has around 470,000 distinct CDR3 sequences, 20% to 25% appearing once. Many counts were recorded for this clonotype. The antigen remains undetermined. The CDR3 is made up of 17 amino acids. V shed 0 bases and J shed 5 bases, with 20 bases lying between them. CDR1 is LGHNA and CDR2 is YSLEER in the germline V gene. V is TRBV4-3 and J is TRBJ2-7; tentative D call: TRBD1 (6 bases). Material: naive CD8+ T cells from blood, with Jurkat cell RNA spiked in. Sample subset: FACS-sorted CD8+CD4-CCR7+CD45RA+ naive T cells. This TCR came from a human donor in good health. Some libraries in this study had Jurkat cell RNA spiked in. CDR3 coding DNA: TGCGCCAGCAGCCAAGATTTGGGGGACATCCCCGACCACGAGCAGTACTTC. Protein product: CASSQDLGDIPDHEQYF.